This T cell receptor (beta chain) is drawn from a study of OX40 agonist ivuxolimab in advanced cancers. Study background: Ivuxolimab, an antibody acting as an agonist of OX40 (CD134), was used to treat patients.

TCRdb's copy holds only in-frame clones and misses some; the assay was immunoSEQ multiplex PCR. The table includes around 12,000 clones, around nine tenths detected once. The CDR3 is 16 residues long. V shed 2 bases and J 0 bases; nucleotides not matched to a gene: 4. Per germline, CDR1 SGHNT and CDR2 YYREEE (reference sequence). This receptor was obtained from an adult with an advanced solid tumor such as melanoma, head and neck, liver or kidney cancer. Sequenced material: CD4+ or CD8+ T cells sorted from blood, taken in a trial of the OX40 agonist ivuxolimab. J is TRBJ2-4 and V is TRBV5-4; 8 bases align to TRBD1. CDR3 sequence reads: CASSFQGARAKNIQYF. In DNA, the CDR3 is TGTGCCAGCAGCTTCCAGGGGGCGAGAGCCAAAAACATTCAGTACTTC.